These 18 T cell receptor beta chains were sequenced from one sample in a study of blood T cell repertoires in COVID-19. Profiled with immunoSEQ multiplex PCR; TCRdb holds only in-frame clones, not every one. Of some 230,000 clones in the sample, 84% were seen once. Sequences were obtained from peripheral blood. Every receptor here comes from a woman aged 55-70 years with acute or convalescent COVID-19.

This clone was seen just once. The chain employs TRBV9 and TRBJ1-2, with D perhaps TRBD1 (6 bases). The CDR3 loop spans 14 amino acids. Germline V gene lookup returns CDR1 SGDLS and CDR2 YYNGEE. V was shortened by 3 bases and J by 7 bases, with 16 bases between the two germline ends. CDR3 sequence (DNA): TGTGCCAGCAGCGGGGGACACCAAGGAGGTGGCTACACCTTC. Its translation: CASSGGHQGGGYTF.

V is TRBV6-5 and J is TRBJ1-1; D remains ambiguous. Per germline, CDR1 MNHEY and CDR2 SVGAGI. Trimming removed 6 bases from V and 4 bases from J, with 9 bases in between. The CDR3 is 12 amino acids. DNA for the CDR3: TGTGCCAGCAGCTTCCCTTCCACTGAAGCTTTCTTT. It translates to CASSFPSTEAFF.

The V gene is TRBV18, the J gene TRBJ2-4, with D perhaps matching TRBD2 (6 bases). Germline assignment: CDR1 KGHSH and CDR2 LQKENI. The CDR3 sequence is 14 residues long. CDR3: CAAGGDSPKNIQYF. The CDR3 nucleotides read TGTGCAGCTGGAGGGGATTCGCCCAAAAACATTCAGTACTTC.

The V call is TRBV4-1, the J call TRBJ2-1, with 15 bases aligning to TRBD2. J was trimmed by 7 bases and V by 5 bases; bases with no gene match: 9. The CDR3 is 17 residues long. Looked up from germline, CDR1 is MGHRA and CDR2 is YSYEKL. CDR3 amino acids: CASSTRTSGGALNEQFF. CDR3 nucleotides: TGCGCCAGCAGCACCCGGACTAGCGGGGGGGCCTTGAATGAGCAGTTCTTC.

This rearrangement joins TRBV21-1 to TRBJ1-6; the table gives TRBD1 as D, unverified against the DNA. TRBV21-1 has pseudogene status. The CDR3 loop spans 15 amino acids. CDR3 sequence: CASREQDFYNSPLHF. The CDR3 coding sequence is TGTGCCAGCAGAGAACAGGATTTTTATAATTCACCCCTCCACTTT.

The chain recombines TRBV4-3 with TRBJ1-3; D not certain. This CDR3 region has 18 residues. V lost 3 bases and J 0 bases, leaving 18 bases between the germline ends. Germline values: CDR1 LGHNA, CDR2 YSLEER. CDR3 in amino acids: CASSHLGGGFSSGNTIYF. For the CDR3, the DNA is TGCGCCAGCAGCCACCTCGGTGGCGGATTTAGCTCTGGAAACACCATATATTTT.

The chain links TRBV5-4 to TRBJ2-5; tentative D call: TRBD2 (5 bases). CDR1 is SGHNT and CDR2 is YYREEE in the germline V gene (reference sequence). The CDR3 contains 12 residues. The ends were cut back, 10 bases at V and 7 bases at J, with 17 bases in the middle. CDR3 loop: CAAGSGNRTQYF. In nucleotides, the CDR3 is TGTGCCGCGGGCTCCGGGAATCGGACCCAGTACTTC.

V and J are TRBV28 and TRBJ1-3, with a tentative D call TRBD1 (6 bases). Trimming cost V 6 bases and J 5 bases, with 20 bases left between them. Germline CDR1 and CDR2: MDHEN and SYDVKM. The CDR3 spans 16 residues. The CDR3 protein is CASRPAGAPGRNTIYF. CDR3 nucleotide sequence: TGTGCCAGCAGACCCGCAGGGGCTCCGGGGCGAAACACCATATATTTT.

This sequence joins TRBV7-8 and TRBJ1-5; no reliable D call. Germline CDR1 is SGHVS and CDR2 is FQNEAQ. The CDR3 runs 14 residues. The V end lost 0 bases, the J end lost 5 bases, and 8 bases lay between the germline ends. CDR3: CASSLAVPDQPQHF. The CDR3 DNA reads as TGTGCCAGCAGCTTAGCGGTCCCGGATCAGCCCCAGCATTTT.

The rearrangement joins TRBV5-8 to TRBJ1-6; D unclear. This CDR3 region has 13 residues. In germline, CDR1 is SGHTS, CDR2 YDEGEE. Trimming pared 4 bases from V and 7 bases from J, leaving 9 bases between. CDR3 protein: CASSPNVNSPLHF. The CDR3 region has the DNA TGTGCCAGCAGCCCCAATGTGAATTCACCCCTCCACTTT.

This CDR3 is CASRQLAVQNEKLFF. The CDR3 coding sequence is TGTGCCAGCAGGCAGCTGGCGGTTCAAAATGAAAAACTGTTTTTT. The chain uses TRBV2 and TRBJ1-4, with D unclear. This CDR3 comprises 15 residues. The ends were cut back, 6 bases at V and 5 bases at J, with 16 bases in the middle. Looked up from germline, CDR1 is SNHLY and CDR2 is FYNNEI.

Only one count was recorded for this clone. This chain joins TRBV6-1 and TRBJ1-3, with 7 positions matching TRBD1. This CDR3 has 15 residues. V shed 0 bases, J shed 8 bases, and the junction held 7 bases outside the gene matches. Looked up from germline, CDR1 is MNHNS and CDR2 is SASEGT. The CDR3 sequence is CASSEAPGGPHTIYF. CDR3 in DNA: TGTGCCAGCAGTGAAGCGCCAGGGGGTCCGCACACCATATATTTT.

The chain carries TRBV19 and TRBJ2-5; no firm D call. This CDR3 spans 14 amino acids. Trimming removed 3 bases at V and 5 bases at J, with 13 bases between. Germline assignment: CDR1 LNHDA and CDR2 SQIVND (reference sequence). CDR3 amino acids: CASSMRSKWETQYF. Written as DNA, the CDR3 is TGTGCCAGTAGTATGAGGTCGAAATGGGAGACCCAGTACTTC. Supplemented by reference TRBV19 and TRBJ2-5, the full variable domain reads DGGITQSPKYLFRKEGQNVTLSCEQNLNHDAMYWYRQDPGQGLRLIYYSQIVNDFQKGDIAEGYSVSREKKESFPLTVTSAQKNPTAFYLCASSMRSKWETQYFGPGTRLLVL.

This clone was seen once. The gene calls are TRBV29-1 and TRBJ2-5; D gene uncertain. CDR1 is SQVTM, CDR2 ANQGSEA, per germline. The CDR3 runs to 11 residues. With 6 bases removed from V and 10 bases from J, the gap between germline ends came to 15 bases. CDR3 protein: CSVVSPGDQYF. As DNA, the CDR3 is TGCAGCGTCGTGAGCCCGGGTGACCAGTACTTC.

The table lists this clone with a few counts. The J gene is TRBJ1-1, the V gene TRBV14, with D uncertain. With 6 bases removed from V and 4 bases from J, the gap between germline ends came to 12 bases. This CDR3 contains 13 residues. From germline, CDR1 is SGHDN and CDR2 FVKESK. The DNA of the CDR3 is TGTGCCAGCAGTATCTCCCCTCGCACTGAAGCTTTCTTT. Encoded protein: CASSISPRTEAFF.

The chain recombines TRBV5-6 with TRBJ1-1; 7 nucleotides match TRBD1. CDR3 length: 15 amino acids. The trim removed 5 bases at V and 4 bases at J, leaving 11 bases unmatched. Germline assignment: CDR1 SGHDT and CDR2 YYEEEE. Written as DNA, the CDR3 is TGTGCCAGCAGTGTAGGGGACAGAGGGGGCACTGAAGCTTTCTTT. The encoded protein is CASSVGDRGGTEAFF.

The rearrangement uses TRBV5-4 and TRBJ1-6; the D is unclear. Germline-derived CDR1 and CDR2 are SGHNT and YYREEE (reference sequence). The CDR3 length is 14 residues. V was pared by 1 base and J by 7 bases, with 9 bases between. CDR3 in DNA: TGTGCCAGCAGCTTGAAGCAGGTGAATTCACCCCTCCACTTT. It codes for CASSLKQVNSPLHF.

The J gene is TRBJ1-1, the V gene TRBV5-1; 10 bases match TRBD1. Germline assignment: CDR1 SGHRS and CDR2 YFSETQ. The CDR3 totals 18 residues. Losses at the gene ends were 4 bases for V and 2 bases for J; bases not matched to a gene: 14. The CDR3 DNA reads TGCGCCAGCAGCGTCCACCCGGGACAGGGGATAGGAAACACTGAAGCTTTCTTT. This gives the protein CASSVHPGQGIGNTEAFF.